The next 3 T cell receptor beta chains were all read from a single sample in a study of T cell responses to AZD1222 COVID-19 vaccine. Data came from immunoSEQ multiplex PCR; TCRdb stores just in-frame clones and leaves some out. Of approximately 80,000 clones listed, approximately 90% are singletons. This specimen consisted of peripheral blood, obtained on day 0 of AZD1222 vaccination. The origin of the receptors is an adult in good health.

This clone was picked up one time. The CDR3 protein is CASSFGTSAISYEQYF. CDR3 DNA sequence: TGTGCCAGCAGCTTCGGGACTAGCGCCATCTCCTACGAGCAGTACTTC. The rearrangement joins TRBV7-3 to TRBJ2-7, with TRBD2 matching over 10 bases. The J segment lost 0 bases and the V segment lost 3 bases, leaving 5 bases of the junction unmatched. Germline V gene data show CDR1 as SGHTA and CDR2 as FQGTGA. The CDR3 extends over 16 amino acids.

This clone occurred a few times. The J gene is TRBJ1-4, the V gene TRBV28, with D perhaps matching TRBD1 (5 bases). This CDR3 is 20 amino acids long. Germline-derived CDR1 and CDR2 are MDHEN and SYDVKM. The V end was cut by 1 base, the J end by 0 bases, with 21 bases between. The CDR3, as DNA: TGTGCCAGCAGTTTATCTCAATTTTACGGGGCGACCGCAACTAATGAAAAACTGTTTTTT. Translation: CASSLSQFYGATATNEKLFF.

This chain links TRBV9 with TRBJ1-3; 9 positions agree with TRBD1. The CDR3 totals 14 residues. With V trimmed by 3 bases and J by 5 bases, 3 bases remained unmatched. Germline lookup yields CDR1 SGDLS and CDR2 YYNGEE. CDR3 in amino acids: CASSGGQGRNTIYF. The CDR3 DNA is TGTGCCAGCAGCGGAGGACAGGGGAGAAACACCATATATTTT.